The 20 T cell receptor beta chains presented below share a single source sample, sequenced in a study of Ad26.COV2.S vaccination and SARS-CoV-2 variants (TCRdb year 2021). Interpreted using the paper, the treatment or condition label stands for: roughly 18 received Ad26.COV2.S at low or high dose, single or two shots; 5 received placebo; per-sample allocation not given. Repertoires of vaccine and placebo recipients were sequenced from samples taken on day 63 after the first injection. The method behind the library was the immunoSEQ multiplex PCR assay. TCRdb limited this immuneACCESS table to in-frame rearrangements with V and J called. A share of clones is missing; checked studies link under half to unresolved V genes, and the rest is unexplained. For this sample the table gives about 680,000 clones, of which around 92% were detected only once. The ten largest clones take up approximately 1.5% of the sample.

The sequencing used peripheral blood, collected in a trial of Ad26.COV2.S vaccine versus placebo. These receptors were obtained from a person between 18 and 60 years old who received the Ad26.COV2.S COVID-19 vaccine or a placebo.

V and J are TRBV2 and TRBJ2-5, with TRBD2 matching 8 bases. CDR1 SNHLY and CDR2 FYNNEI come from the germline V gene. Trimming removed 9 bases from V and 4 bases from J; junction bases left unmatched: 10. This CDR3 contains 14 residues. This chain's CDR3 is CASKSGRGIETQYF. In DNA, the CDR3 is TGTGCCAGTAAGAGCGGGAGAGGAATAGAGACCCAGTACTTC.

V gene TRBV7-8 combines with J gene TRBJ2-5; 8 bases fit TRBD1. The CDR3 is 15 residues long. The germline V gene has CDR1 SGHVS and CDR2 FQNEAQ. V lost 6 bases to trimming and J lost 2 bases; unmatched junction nucleotides: 8. This chain's CDR3 is CASRPGQGQQETQYF. The CDR3 coding sequence is TGTGCCAGCAGGCCAGGACAGGGTCAGCAAGAGACCCAGTACTTC.

The chain has TRBV2 and TRBJ2-1; D not certain. Germline-derived CDR1 and CDR2 are SNHLY and FYNNEI. The CDR3 contains 11 residues. Trimming took off 7 bases at V and 4 bases at J, with 5 bases between the two ends. CDR3 amino acids: CASKTYNEQFF. As DNA, the CDR3 is TGTGCCAGCAAGACATACAATGAGCAGTTCTTC. Filled out from reference TRBV2 and TRBJ2-1, the complete variable domain reads EPEVTQTPSHQVTQMGQEVILRCVPISNHLYFYWYRQILGQKVEFLVSFYNNEISEKSEIFDDQFSVERPDGSNFTLKIRSTKLEDSAMYFCASKTYNEQFFGPGTRLTVL.

This chain uses TRBV12-3 or TRBV12-4 with TRBJ2-7, with D possibly matching TRBD2 (6 bases). This CDR3 comprises 12 residues. Trimming pared 4 bases from V and 6 bases from J, leaving 10 bases between. The CDR3 region is CASSWEVGEQYF. CDR3 DNA sequence: TGTGCCAGCAGTTGGGAGGTGGGCGAGCAGTACTTC.

Remarks on this clone: The same CDR3 arises from other DNA sequences in this sample as well. The chain uses TRBV30 and TRBJ1-1, with 8 bases fitting TRBD1. The junction had 2 bases not matched to a gene; V was cut back by 5 bases and J by 0 bases. The germline CDR1 and CDR2 sequences are GTSNPN and SVGIG (reference sequence). The CDR3 is 13 residues long. Here the CDR3 DNA reads TGTGCCTGGTCGGGACAGGTGAACACTGAAGCTTTCTTT. Translated, it gives CAWSGQVNTEAFF.

The rearrangement links TRBV7-9 to TRBJ2-1; 11 nucleotides line up with TRBD2. Per the germline V gene, CDR1 is SEHNR and CDR2 is FQNEAQ (reference sequence). The CDR3 consists of 15 residues. Unmatched junction bases numbered 10, after V lost 5 bases and J lost 10 bases. CDR3 DNA: TGTGCCAGCAGCCTCCAACTAGCGGGAGATCCCGAGCAGTTCTTC. It yields the protein CASSLQLAGDPEQFF.

The chain recombines TRBV19 with TRBJ1-3; no clear D. Trimming shortened V by 5 bases and J by 7 bases, and 6 bases separated the two germline ends. The CDR3 is made up of 11 amino acids. Looked up from germline, CDR1 is LNHDA and CDR2 is SQIVND (reference sequence). CDR3 amino acids: CASSAGNTIYF. In DNA, the CDR3 is TGTGCCAGTAGTGCCGGGAACACCATATATTTT.

The chain recombines TRBV2 with TRBJ1-4; TRBD1 aligns across 7 bases. The CDR3 spans 13 residues. V dropped 10 bases and J dropped 5; count of bases not matched to a gene: 7. The germline V gene has CDR1 SNHLY and CDR2 FYNNEI. Written as DNA, the CDR3 is TGTGCCATCAGGGGGGACAGCAATGAAAAACTGTTTTTT. Translating it yields CAIRGDSNEKLFF. The variable domain in full, completed from reference TRBV2 and TRBJ1-4, reads EPEVTQTPSHQVTQMGQEVILRCVPISNHLYFYWYRQILGQKVEFLVSFYNNEISEKSEIFDDQFSVERPDGSNFTLKIRSTKLEDSAMYFCAIRGDSNEKLFFGSGTQLSVL.

V is TRBV20-1 and J is TRBJ1-6; TRBD1 is a possible D gene (6 bases). This CDR3 spans 14 amino acids. Trimming shortened V by 3 bases and J by 7 bases, and 13 bases separated the two germline ends. Germline V gene data show CDR1 as DFQATT and CDR2 as SNEGSKA (reference sequence). Here the CDR3 DNA reads TGCAGTGCTAGTTCAGGGGCGCGGAATTCACCCCTCCACTTT. Translating it yields CSASSGARNSPLHF.

J is TRBJ2-1 and V is TRBV6-5; D gene unclear. This CDR3 spans 15 amino acids. Trimming removed 1 base at V and 0 bases at J, with 7 bases between. Germline CDR1 MNHEY, CDR2 SVGAGI. The CDR3: CASSYYKSSYNEQFF. The CDR3 DNA is TGTGCCAGCAGTTACTATAAGAGCTCCTACAATGAGCAGTTCTTC.

This chain joins TRBV24-1 and TRBJ1-6; 7 bases agree with TRBD1. The CDR3 is 16 amino acids. Germline lookup yields CDR1 KGHDR and CDR2 SFDVKD. V lost 5 bases to trimming and J lost 7 bases; unmatched junction nucleotides: 10. CDR3 bases: TGTGCCACCAGTGGGGTCCCCGGGACAGACAATTCACCCCTCCACTTT. Amino acid sequence: CATSGVPGTDNSPLHF.

The chain employs TRBV3-1 (or the pseudogene TRBV3-2) and TRBJ1-1; no clear D. The CDR3 is 13 amino acids. Trimming pared 6 bases from V and 1 base from J, leaving 9 bases between. The germline V gene encodes CDR1 LGHDT and CDR2 YNNKEL (reference sequence). The CDR3 spells CASRDEWNTEAFF. CDR3 bases: TGTGCCAGCAGGGACGAATGGAACACTGAAGCTTTCTTT.

The CDR3 DNA follows: TGTGCCAGCAGCCAACCACTAGCCCGGGATACAGATACGCAGTATTTT. As protein: CASSQPLARDTDTQYF. V usage is TRBV3-1 (or the pseudogene TRBV3-2) and J usage is TRBJ2-3, with a weak D call TRBD2 (6 bases). V was trimmed by 2 bases and J by 3 bases, leaving 15 bases between them. Germline V gene lookup returns CDR1 LGHDT and CDR2 YNNKEL (reference sequence). This CDR3 region has 16 residues.

Notes on this clone: Other DNA sequences in this sample translate to the same CDR3. V and J are TRBV19 and TRBJ1-1, with D tentatively TRBD1 (6 bases). The CDR3 has 13 residues. The germline CDR1 and CDR2 sequences are LNHDA and SQIVND (reference sequence). V lost 3 bases to trimming and J lost 1 base, with 6 bases between them. The CDR3 loop is CASSMGQNTEAFF. Here the CDR3 DNA reads TGTGCCAGTAGTATGGGACAGAACACTGAAGCTTTCTTT.

The chain couples TRBV6-5 to TRBJ1-2; D is unresolved. Germline V lookup: CDR1 MNHEY, CDR2 SVGAGI. The CDR3 covers 13 residues. V was pared by 6 bases and J by 3 bases, with 11 bases between. CDR3 sequence: CASSREAHYGYTF. The CDR3 nucleotides read TGTGCCAGCAGCCGTGAAGCCCACTATGGCTACACCTTC.

The rearrangement joins TRBV4-1 to TRBJ2-1; TRBD2 matches 8 bases. The J segment lost 7 bases and the V segment lost 0 bases, leaving 5 bases of the junction unmatched. This CDR3 contains 15 residues. Germline loops: CDR1 MGHRA, CDR2 YSYEKL. CDR3 bases: TGCGCCAGCAGCCAAGACACCGGGACTAGAAATGAGCAGTTCTTC. Its translation is CASSQDTGTRNEQFF.

This chain connects TRBV19 to TRBJ2-7; TRBD1 matches 9 bases. Germline assignment: CDR1 LNHDA and CDR2 SQIVND (reference sequence). Unmatched junction bases numbered 7, after V lost 6 bases and J lost 4 bases. This CDR3 spans 14 amino acids. The CDR3 is CASSRTGEGYEQYF. The CDR3 DNA sequence: TGTGCCAGTAGCAGGACAGGGGAGGGGTACGAGCAGTACTTC.

CDR3 sequence (DNA): TGTGCCAGCACCCAACAGGGGTTCACTGAAGCTTTCTTT. Its protein product is CASTQQGFTEAFF. V gene TRBV5-6 combines with J gene TRBJ1-1; 7 positions agree with TRBD1. The CDR3 consists of 13 residues. V shed 6 bases, J shed 4 bases, and the junction held 6 bases outside the gene matches. Germline assignment: CDR1 SGHDT and CDR2 YYEEEE.

The CDR3 region is CASSLGTRTTDTQYF. In DNA, the CDR3 is TGCGCCAGCAGCTTGGGGACTAGGACCACAGATACGCAGTATTTT. V and J are TRBV5-1 and TRBJ2-3, with 7 bases fitting TRBD2. There are 15 residues in the CDR3. Per germline, CDR1 SGHRS and CDR2 YFSETQ. The J segment lost 2 bases and the V segment lost 0 bases, leaving 3 bases of the junction unmatched. Full variable domain (outside the CDR3, taken from reference TRBV5-1 and TRBJ2-3): KAGVTQTPRYLIKTRGQQVTLSCSPISGHRSVSWYQQTPGQGLQFLFEYFSETQRNKGNFPGRFSGRQFSNSRSEMNVSTLELGDSALYLCASSLGTRTTDTQYFGPGTRLTVL.

V gene TRBV15 combines with J gene TRBJ2-7; 8 bases fit TRBD1. This CDR3 is 14 amino acids long. V shed 6 bases and J 1 base; nucleotides not matched to a gene: 5. Germline loops: CDR1 LNHNV, CDR2 YYDKDF (reference sequence). In DNA form, the CDR3 reads TGTGCCACCAGACCGGGACAGGTATCCTACGAGCAGTACTTC. Translation: CATRPGQVSYEQYF.